The 16 T cell receptor beta chains below come from one sample, sequenced in a study of early T cells in non-severe SARS-CoV-2 infection. TCRdb recomputed calls from the 5' RACE reads with MiXCR, one row per CDR3 protein. Of roughly 56,000 distinct CDR3 sequences listed, less than 9.5% are singletons. Sequencing input: whole blood. Every receptor here comes from an adult who was a healthcare worker with PCR-confirmed SARS-CoV-2 infection or an uninfected control (not recorded which).

The table lists this clonotype with many counts. The chain has TRBV30 and TRBJ1-1; no reliable D call. The germline gives CDR1 GTSNPN, CDR2 SVGIG (reference sequence). Between the trimmed V and J ends, which lost 1 base and 9 bases, there was a span of 12 bases. This CDR3 has 12 amino acids. CDR3 amino acids: CAWSDGNGKAFF. In DNA, the CDR3 is TGTGCCTGGAGTGATGGGAACGGGAAAGCTTTCTTT.

This clonotype was seen only a few times. J is TRBJ2-1 and V is TRBV19, with D hard to call. Per the germline V gene, CDR1 is LNHDA and CDR2 is SQIVND (reference sequence). Trimming left V 9 bases short and J 7 bases short, with 10 bases between. This CDR3 region has 11 residues. CDR3 amino acids: CASTDWNEQFF. DNA for the CDR3: TGTGCCAGCACGGATTGGAATGAGCAGTTCTTC.

This clonotype was detected ten times or more. The CDR3 loop is CASSLETAGGFFNEQFF. In DNA form, the CDR3 reads TGTGCCAGCAGCTTAGAGACAGCGGGAGGATTCTTCAATGAGCAGTTCTTC. J is TRBJ2-1 and V is TRBV7-6, with 9 bases aligning to TRBD2. CDR3 size: 17 residues. V gave up 1 base and J gave up 6 bases; unmatched junction bases: 10. Germline assignment: CDR1 SGHVS and CDR2 FNYEAQ.

V usage is TRBV18 and J usage is TRBJ1-2; maybe TRBD1 (5 bases). Trimming removed 4 bases at V and 6 bases at J, with 21 bases between. Germline CDR1 and CDR2: KGHSH and LQKENI. The CDR3 runs 16 residues. The CDR3 reads CASSLQTGAREHGYTF. The CDR3 region has the DNA TGTGCCAGCTCACTTCAAACCGGGGCGAGGGAGCATGGCTACACCTTC. Together with reference TRBV18 and TRBJ1-2, the CDR3 gives the full variable domain: NAGVMQNPRHLVRRRGQEARLRCSPMKGHSHVYWYRQLPEEGLKFMVYLQKENIIDESGMPKERFSAEFPKEGPSILRIQQVVRGDSAAYFCASSLQTGAREHGYTFGSGTRLTVV.

This clonotype was observed a handful of times. The chain uses TRBV3-1 and TRBJ1-2; D is possibly TRBD1 (5 bases). V gave up 0 bases and J gave up 6 bases, with 14 bases separating them. Germline assignment: CDR1 LGHDT and CDR2 YNNKEL (reference sequence). This CDR3 spans 15 amino acids. The DNA for the CDR3 is TGTGCCAGCAGCCAAGAAGGGGAGGGCTATCATGGCTACACCTTC. As protein: CASSQEGEGYHGYTF.

This clonotype was counted many times. The chain links TRBV12-5 to TRBJ2-7; D not resolved. V was cut by 1 base and J by 2 bases, with 6 bases left in between. CDR1 LGHNT and CDR2 FRNRAP come from the germline V gene. The CDR3 consists of 13 residues. The CDR3: CASGLGAPYEQYF. The CDR3 coding sequence is TGTGCTAGTGGTTTGGGGGCTCCCTACGAGCAGTACTTC.

The table lists this clonotype with a few counts. The rearrangement links TRBV27 to TRBJ2-7; 10 nucleotides align to TRBD2. Losses at the gene ends were 6 bases for V and 3 bases for J; bases not matched to a gene: 2. CDR1 is MNHEY, CDR2 SMNVEV, per germline (reference sequence). This CDR3 spans 13 amino acids. Here the CDR3 DNA reads TGTGCCAGCAGCAGCGGGGGGGGCTACGAGCAGTACTTC. Translating it yields CASSSGGGYEQYF.

The rearrangement links TRBV7-9 to TRBJ1-2; TRBD1 agrees at 7 bases. The CDR3 is 15 amino acids. Trimming cost V 5 bases and J 7 bases; bases outside gene matches: 13. Germline CDR1 is SEHNR and CDR2 is FQNEAQ (reference sequence). The CDR3 protein is CASSPGRGGQSGYTF. Here the CDR3 DNA reads TGTGCCAGCAGCCCCGGACGAGGGGGACAGTCTGGCTACACCTTC.

A word on this clonotype: A much larger clone differs by one base, so this may be a read error. This chain uses TRBV10-3 with TRBJ2-6; a weak D match, TRBD1 (6 bases). The CDR3 consists of 19 residues. CDR1 ENHRY and CDR2 SYGVKD come from the germline V gene. CDR3 sequence (DNA): TGTGCCATCAGTGACCCCTCCAAGGGGGTCCACTCTGGGGCCAACGTCCCGACTTTC. It is translated as CAISDPSKGVHSGANVPTF.

This clonotype was seen ten or more times. J is TRBJ2-7 and V is TRBV12-3 or TRBV12-4, with D possibly matching TRBD2 (5 bases). CDR3 length equals 14 residues. V was trimmed by 5 bases and J by 3 bases, leaving 14 bases between them. CDR3 in amino acids: CASSTSLAHYEQYF. The CDR3 DNA follows: TGTGCCAGCAGTACTAGTTTGGCCCACTACGAGCAGTACTTC.

The chain uses TRBV20-1 and TRBJ2-2; D unresolved. Germline V gene lookup returns CDR1 DFQATT and CDR2 SNEGSKA (reference sequence). The CDR3 extends over 13 amino acids. V dropped 0 bases and J dropped 6 bases, with 8 bases sitting between them. CDR3 DNA sequence: TGCAGTGCTAGAGATTGGGTTTCCGGGGAGCTGTTTTTT. Translated, it gives CSARDWVSGELFF.

This chain connects TRBV12-3 or TRBV12-4 to TRBJ2-1, with D perhaps TRBD2 (6 bases). The V end lost 6 bases, the J end lost 5 bases, and 32 bases lay between the germline ends. The CDR3 spans 20 residues. As DNA, the CDR3 is TGTGCCAGCAGCTTCATAGGTGTACTGGGGGGTACCGGGACTCACAATGAGCAGTTCTTC. Translated, it gives CASSFIGVLGGTGTHNEQFF.

This clonotype appeared a few times. This chain connects TRBV9 to TRBJ2-7; TRBD2 agrees at 11 bases. The CDR3 has 15 residues. Trimming removed 3 bases from V and 5 bases from J; junction bases left unmatched: 7. Germline CDR1 SGDLS, CDR2 YYNGEE. The DNA for the CDR3 is TGTGCCAGCAGCGCCACTAGCGGGAGAACTAACGAGCAGTACTTC. Amino acids: CASSATSGRTNEQYF.

This clonotype was recorded many times. The chain employs TRBV4-1 and TRBJ1-1; perhaps TRBD1 as D (6 bases). The CDR3 runs to 14 residues. The V gene's germline CDR1 is MGHRA and CDR2 YSYEKL. The V end was cut by 6 bases, the J end by 0 bases, with 11 bases between. This chain's CDR3 is CASSFTGLNTEAFF. In nucleotides, the CDR3 is TGCGCCAGCAGTTTTACAGGGTTGAACACTGAAGCTTTCTTT.

This clonotype was counted at least ten times. This rearrangement joins TRBV12-3 or TRBV12-4 to TRBJ2-7; no definite D call. V lost 7 bases and J 0 bases, leaving 13 bases between the germline ends. The CDR3 has 14 residues. For the CDR3, the DNA is TGTGCCAGCACCCCGACCAGTTCCTCCTACGAGCAGTACTTC. The encoded protein is CASTPTSSSYEQYF.

This sequence joins TRBV5-1 and TRBJ1-1; D remains unclear. Looked up from germline, CDR1 is SGHRS and CDR2 is YFSETQ. Trimming removed 0 bases at V and 0 bases at J, with 6 bases between. The CDR3 contains 14 residues. DNA for the CDR3: TGCGCCAGCAGCTTGGGACATATGAACACTGAAGCTTTCTTT. It is translated as CASSLGHMNTEAFF.